The 29 T cell receptor beta chains reported below all come from one sample, sequenced in a study of blood T cell repertoires in COVID-19. Some clones are missing from TCRdb's copy, which holds only in-frame ones; the method was immunoSEQ multiplex PCR. The table lists a few hundred thousand clones, 70% to 90% of them singletons. Input material: peripheral blood. The receptors derive from a woman in her 30s with acute or convalescent COVID-19.

The V call is TRBV18, the J call TRBJ2-7; D gene uncertain. Trimming shortened V by 1 base and J by 5 bases, and 9 bases separated the two germline ends. The CDR3 runs 13 residues. From germline, CDR1 is KGHSH and CDR2 LQKENI. This CDR3 reads CASSPLPYDEQYF. CDR3 DNA sequence: TGTGCCAGCTCACCACTTCCCTATGACGAGCAGTACTTC.

V is TRBV19 and J is TRBJ2-3; 9 positions agree with TRBD2. The CDR3 sequence is 16 residues long. V was clipped by 4 bases and J by 4 bases; unmatched bases: 9. Per germline, CDR1 LNHDA and CDR2 SQIVND (reference sequence). CDR3 in DNA: TGTGCCAGTAGTAAAAAACGGACTAGCGATTCAGATACGCAGTATTTT. Its protein is CASSKKRTSDSDTQYF.

The V gene is TRBV5-1, the J gene TRBJ2-2; 10 bases agree with TRBD2. This CDR3 has 14 residues. Germline-derived CDR1 and CDR2 are SGHRS and YFSETQ. V shed 3 bases and J 4 bases; nucleotides not matched to a gene: 0. This chain's CDR3 is CASSSSGSTGELFF. In nucleotides, the CDR3 is TGCGCCAGCAGCTCTAGCGGGAGCACCGGGGAGCTGTTTTTT.

This clone was seen a handful of times. The V and J genes are TRBV9 and TRBJ1-1; D gene unclear. The germline gives CDR1 SGDLS, CDR2 YYNGEE. V was shortened by 0 bases and J by 0 bases, with 3 bases between the two germline ends. The CDR3 length is 13 residues. Here the CDR3 reads CASSVDLNTEAFF. CDR3 nucleotides: TGTGCCAGCAGCGTAGACTTGAACACTGAAGCTTTCTTT.

This CDR3 is CASSRVAEQFF. In nucleotides, the CDR3 is TGCGCCAGCAGTCGGGTCGCTGAGCAGTTCTTC. The rearrangement links TRBV10-2 to TRBJ2-1; D is undetermined. Between the trimmed V and J ends, which lost 5 bases and 9 bases, there was a span of 8 bases. The CDR3 covers 11 residues. The V gene's germline CDR1 is WSHSY and CDR2 SAAADI.

V gene TRBV30 combines with J gene TRBJ2-5, with 10 bases aligning to TRBD2. CDR1 GTSNPN and CDR2 SVGIG come from the germline V gene (reference sequence). Unmatched junction bases numbered 11, after V lost 3 bases and J lost 4 bases. The CDR3 sequence is 16 residues long. The CDR3 region has the DNA TGTGCCTGGAGCCAAGGGGGGCTAGCGGGAGCAGAGACCCAGTACTTC. Protein product: CAWSQGGLAGAETQYF.

The rearrangement joins TRBV10-3 to TRBJ2-3; D may be TRBD1 (6 bases). CDR3 length: 15 residues. V was trimmed by 6 bases and J by 0 bases, leaving 13 bases between them. Germline values: CDR1 ENHRY, CDR2 SYGVKD. The CDR3 sequence is CAISTGTSSTDTQYF. In DNA, the CDR3 is TGTGCCATCAGCACCGGGACATCTAGCACAGATACGCAGTATTTT.

V usage is TRBV5-6 and J usage is TRBJ2-1; 10 nucleotides agree with TRBD2. CDR1 SGHDT and CDR2 YYEEEE come from the germline V gene. With V trimmed by 4 bases and J by 6 bases, 7 bases remained unmatched. This CDR3 has 15 residues. The CDR3, as DNA: TGTGCCAGCAGCCCGACTAGCGGGCCCCTCAATGAGCAGTTCTTC. Translating gives CASSPTSGPLNEQFF.

V is TRBV20-1 and J is TRBJ2-1; 7 positions match TRBD2. Per the germline V gene, CDR1 is DFQATT and CDR2 is SNEGSKA (reference sequence). The trim removed 3 bases at V and 7 bases at J, leaving 12 bases unmatched. This CDR3 spans 15 amino acids. The CDR3 region has the DNA TGCAGTGCTAGTCCTGGGGCTAGCGGCCTTAATGAGCAGTTCTTC. Translated: CSASPGASGLNEQFF.

The CDR3 coding sequence is TGTGCCAGCGGCCACGGACAGGGATTTGCTGGGGCCAACGTCCTGACTTTC. This encodes CASGHGQGFAGANVLTF. The rearrangement uses TRBV11-2 and TRBJ2-6; 8 nucleotides match TRBD1. Trimming removed 8 bases from V and 2 bases from J; junction bases left unmatched: 11. CDR3 length equals 17 residues. Looked up from germline, CDR1 is SGHAT and CDR2 is FQNNGV.

DNA for the CDR3: TGTGCCAGCAGCCACACGGGAGGACTAGCGCTCTACGAGCAGTACTTC. Residues: CASSHTGGLALYEQYF. This chain joins TRBV14 and TRBJ2-7; 9 positions match TRBD2. Looked up from germline, CDR1 is SGHDN and CDR2 is FVKESK. The CDR3 loop spans 16 amino acids. V was pared by 3 bases and J by 3 bases, with 9 bases of the junction left unmatched. The variable domain in full, completed from reference TRBV14 and TRBJ2-7, reads EAGVTQFPSHSVIEKGQTVTLRCDPISGHDNLYWYRRVMGKEIKFLLHFVKESKQDESGMPNNRFLAERTGGTYSTLKVQPAELEDSGVYFCASSHTGGLALYEQYFGPGTRLTVT.

The chain has TRBV5-4 and TRBJ2-7; possible D gene TRBD1, 6 bases. The ends were cut back, 2 bases at V and 4 bases at J, with 19 bases in the middle. Per the germline V gene, CDR1 is SGHNT and CDR2 is YYREEE (reference sequence). The CDR3 covers 16 residues. The CDR3 here is CASSFNRAPSPYEQYF. CDR3 bases: TGTGCCAGCAGCTTTAACAGGGCTCCGAGTCCATACGAGCAGTACTTC.

The chain employs TRBV12-3 or TRBV12-4 and TRBJ2-7; D is unresolved. The ends were cut back, 3 bases at V and 4 bases at J, with 10 bases in the middle. This CDR3 region has 13 residues. The CDR3 sequence is CASSFYSRYEQYF. The CDR3 nucleotides read TGTGCCAGCAGTTTTTACTCCCGGTACGAGCAGTACTTC.

The chain carries TRBV7-9 and TRBJ2-1; TRBD2 might be the D (6 bases). Germline V gene data show CDR1 as SEHNR and CDR2 as FQNEAQ (reference sequence). V lost 6 bases and J lost 10, with 13 bases in between. The CDR3 totals 12 residues. The CDR3, as DNA: TGTGCCAGCAGGGAGGGGATTGGCGAGCAGTTCTTC. This translates into CASREGIGEQFF.

V usage is TRBV30 and J usage is TRBJ1-2; D gene ambiguous. Trimming removed 3 bases at V and 7 bases at J, with 18 bases between. The germline V gene has CDR1 GTSNPN and CDR2 SVGIG (reference sequence). The CDR3 spans 14 residues. The DNA for the CDR3 is TGTGCCTGGAGCCCCCGCGGGCGGGGTGGTGGCTACACCTTC. Translating it yields CAWSPRGRGGGYTF.

V and J are TRBV7-2 and TRBJ2-1; D is possibly TRBD2 (5 bases). The germline V gene encodes CDR1 SGHTA and CDR2 FQGNSA. The CDR3 extends over 17 amino acids. Between the trimmed V and J ends, which lost 5 bases and 1 base, there was a span of 18 bases. The CDR3 spells CASSHQAGSVSYNEQFF. CDR3 DNA sequence: TGTGCCAGCAGCCACCAGGCTGGGAGTGTTTCCTACAATGAGCAGTTCTTC.

This clone came up a few times. This chain uses TRBV19 with TRBJ1-5, with a weak D call TRBD1 (5 bases). The CDR3 spans 14 residues. Germline lookup yields CDR1 LNHDA and CDR2 SQIVND (reference sequence). V lost 5 bases and J lost 7, with 15 bases in between. Here the CDR3 reads CASSGQGGVQPQHF. CDR3 nucleotides: TGTGCCAGTAGTGGCCAGGGAGGGGTCCAGCCCCAGCATTTT.

This clone was seen more than once but under ten times. The chain has TRBV6-2 or TRBV6-3 and TRBJ2-3, with 15 bases lining up with TRBD2. The CDR3 is 17 residues long. From germline, CDR1 is MNHEY and CDR2 SVGEGT. V gave up 4 bases and J gave up 3 bases; unmatched junction bases: 5. CDR3 region: CASSLGLAGGNTDTQYF. Written as DNA, the CDR3 is TGTGCCAGCAGTTTAGGACTAGCGGGAGGGAATACAGATACGCAGTATTTT.

The sample holds a few counts of this clone. The rearrangement links TRBV6-5 to TRBJ2-1; 7 nucleotides match TRBD2. V dropped 7 bases and J dropped 5; count of bases not matched to a gene: 11. Germline lookup yields CDR1 MNHEY and CDR2 SVGAGI. CDR3 length: 15 residues. Here the CDR3 DNA reads TGTGCCAGCACCAACCGGGACTATAGGAACAATGAGCAGTTCTTC. This codes for CASTNRDYRNNEQFF.

This clone occurred a few times. The gene calls are TRBV19 and TRBJ1-2; perhaps TRBD1 as D (6 bases). The V end was cut by 3 bases, the J end by 8 bases, with 19 bases between. The CDR3 is 15 residues long. Per the germline V gene, CDR1 is LNHDA and CDR2 is SQIVND (reference sequence). CDR3 nucleotides: TGTGCCAGTAGTATGATCTTCGGTTCAGGGGAAGGCTACACCTTC. Translation: CASSMIFGSGEGYTF.

The chain is built from TRBV5-4 and TRBJ2-7, with D tentatively TRBD2 (6 bases). The CDR3 is 14 amino acids. Per the germline V gene, CDR1 is SGHNT and CDR2 is YYREEE (reference sequence). V dropped 4 bases and J dropped 2 bases, with 13 bases sitting between them. The CDR3 DNA is TGTGCCAGCAGCCGGGACTTGAAGACCTACGAGCAGTACTTC. Amino acids: CASSRDLKTYEQYF.

The V call is TRBV27, the J call TRBJ2-7; TRBD2 agrees at 8 bases. V lost 3 bases and J lost 1; bases outside the gene matches: 8. CDR1 is MNHEY, CDR2 SMNVEV, per germline (reference sequence). This CDR3 is built from 16 residues. The chain's CDR3 is CASSFPSGSGSYEQYF. DNA for the CDR3: TGTGCCAGCAGTTTTCCGAGCGGGAGTGGGTCCTACGAGCAGTACTTC.

The CDR3 nucleotides are TGTGCCAGCAGTCCCCATCGGGAGAGATCGGATACGCAGTATTTT. It is translated as CASSPHRERSDTQYF. This chain links TRBV3-1 (or the pseudogene TRBV3-2) with TRBJ2-3; perhaps TRBD2 as D (6 bases). The CDR3 has 15 residues. Trimming cost V 6 bases and J 6 bases, with 19 bases left between them. Germline V gene sequence: CDR1 LGHDT, CDR2 YNNKEL (reference sequence).

The V and J genes are TRBV6-6 and TRBJ2-7; D possibly corresponds to TRBD2 (6 bases). The CDR3 is made up of 12 amino acids. Germline V gene data show CDR1 as MNHNY and CDR2 as SVGAGI (reference sequence). V lost 6 bases, J lost 3 bases, and 9 bases lay in between. Here the CDR3 reads CASRGGNYEQYF. The CDR3 DNA follows: TGTGCCAGCAGGGGGGGTAACTACGAGCAGTACTTC.

V usage is TRBV27 and J usage is TRBJ1-3, with 8 bases fitting TRBD1. Germline CDR1 and CDR2: MNHEY and SMNVEV (reference sequence). The CDR3 has 13 residues. The ends lost 8 bases at V and 6 bases at J; junction bases unmatched: 6. CDR3 bases: TGTGCCAGCGGGACAGGTGGGCAAAACACCATATATTTT. Protein sequence: CASGTGGQNTIYF.

The V and J genes are TRBV3-1 (or the pseudogene TRBV3-2) and TRBJ2-3, with 7 bases that match TRBD1. The CDR3 is made up of 16 amino acids. The germline V gene encodes CDR1 LGHDT and CDR2 YNNKEL (reference sequence). Losses at the gene ends were 0 bases for V and 1 base for J; bases not matched to a gene: 4. CDR3: CASSQETGTGTDTQYF. In DNA form, the CDR3 reads TGTGCCAGCAGCCAAGAAACTGGGACAGGCACAGATACGCAGTATTTT.

The CDR3 nucleotides read TGTGCCAGCGGACCTCTAGCGCGGGTCTACGAGCAGTACTTC. Amino acid sequence: CASGPLARVYEQYF. The rearrangement uses TRBV27 and TRBJ2-7; D may be TRBD2 (6 bases). CDR3 length: 14 amino acids. The V gene lost 8 bases and the J gene lost 3 bases, with 17 bases spanning the gap. Germline CDR1 is MNHEY and CDR2 is SMNVEV (reference sequence).

The V call is TRBV27, the J call TRBJ2-7; TRBD1 agrees at 8 bases. Germline values: CDR1 MNHEY, CDR2 SMNVEV (reference sequence). The CDR3 totals 14 residues. Losses at the gene ends were 4 bases for V and 5 bases for J; bases not matched to a gene: 7. The CDR3 DNA reads as TGTGCCAGCAGTTCCGGGACAGGTGAGAACGAGCAGTACTTC. Protein product: CASSSGTGENEQYF.

The chain uses TRBV5-1 and TRBJ2-2, with TRBD1 identical over 7 bases. CDR1 and CDR2 (germline): SGHRS, YFSETQ. This CDR3 is 15 amino acids long. Trimming took 4 bases from V and 3 from J; bases not matched to a gene: 6. The CDR3 DNA reads TGCGCCAGCAGCCCAGGACAGGTCTACACCGGGGAGCTGTTTTTT. Translated: CASSPGQVYTGELFF.